This T cell receptor (beta chain) stems from a study of T cells after yellow fever vaccination. This CDR3 has 12 amino acids. Looked up from germline, CDR1 is SGHVS and CDR2 is FQNEAQ. V dropped 5 bases and J dropped 6 bases, with 10 bases sitting between them. Study-wide findings and caveats: Clonotype sharing between CD4 and CD8 compartments was small.

Each CDR3 protein is one row after TCRdb ran MiXCR on the 5' RACE reads. The sample carries around 250,000 distinct CDR3 sequences, 5.2% recorded once. The table lists this clonotype with many counts. What it binds is unknown. The sequences come from CD4+ T cells sorted from PBMCs, collected on the day of the yellow fever booster vaccination. This chain links TRBV7-8 with TRBJ1-1; TRBD1 might be the D (5 bases). The receptor comes from a man aged 18 to 30 who received the YFV17D yellow fever vaccine. The CDR3, as DNA: TGTGCCAGCAGCGTTGACAGATCTGAAGCTTTCTTT. Translated: CASSVDRSEAFF.